The clone carrying this T cell receptor (beta chain) was detected ten times or more. The antigen remains unidentified. The J segment lost 0 bases and the V segment lost 2 bases, leaving 6 bases of the junction unmatched. Germline V CDR1 and CDR2: SGHAT, FQNNGV. This CDR3 contains 17 residues. This sample is part of a study of shared clonotypes between healthy human individuals. Assay: immunoSEQ multiplex PCR; the TCRdb copy retains only in-frame clones and omits some. The sample lists roughly 1,000,000 clones, roughly 74% occurring once. Broader study findings: The study found about 4.6% of naive CD4 clonotypes shared across a few donors. Lower generation probabilities were found for non-shared clonotypes than for those shared by all four donors. The genetic and exposure-history diversity represented was limited by few donors.

The source of this sequence is a man between 18 and 35 years old in good health. Some clones in this sample may be carry-over from other donors' samples. The chain is built from TRBV11-2 and TRBJ1-3, with 8 bases fitting TRBD1. The sequenced sample was memory CD4+ T cells from PBMCs. Subset reported: CD45RA-negative fraction. CDR3: CASSLNRGTTSGNTIYF. The CDR3, as DNA: TGTGCCAGCAGCTTAAACAGGGGGACAACCTCTGGAAACACCATATATTTT.